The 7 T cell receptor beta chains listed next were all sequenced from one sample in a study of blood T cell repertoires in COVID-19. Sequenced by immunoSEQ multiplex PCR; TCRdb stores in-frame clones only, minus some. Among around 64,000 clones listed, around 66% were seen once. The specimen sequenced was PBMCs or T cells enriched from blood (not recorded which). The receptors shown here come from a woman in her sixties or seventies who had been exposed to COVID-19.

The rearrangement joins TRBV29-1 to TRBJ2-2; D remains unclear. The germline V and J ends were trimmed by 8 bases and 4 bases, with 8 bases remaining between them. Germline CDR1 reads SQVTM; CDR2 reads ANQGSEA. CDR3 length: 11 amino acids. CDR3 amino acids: CSFSVTGELFF. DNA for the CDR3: TGCAGCTTCAGTGTCACCGGGGAGCTGTTTTTT.

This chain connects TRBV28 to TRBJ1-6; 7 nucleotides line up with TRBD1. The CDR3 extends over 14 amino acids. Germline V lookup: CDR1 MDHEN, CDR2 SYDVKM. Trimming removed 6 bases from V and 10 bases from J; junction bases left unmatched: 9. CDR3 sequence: CASSTGTESSPLHF. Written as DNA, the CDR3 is TGTGCCAGCAGCACCGGGACAGAGAGCTCACCCCTCCACTTT.

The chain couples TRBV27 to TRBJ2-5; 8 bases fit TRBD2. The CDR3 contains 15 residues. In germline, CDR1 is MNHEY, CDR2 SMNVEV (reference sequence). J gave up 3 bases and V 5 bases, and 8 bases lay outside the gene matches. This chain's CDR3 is CASSPRGDGKETQYF. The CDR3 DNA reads TGTGCCAGCAGTCCGCGGGGGGACGGGAAAGAGACCCAGTACTTC.

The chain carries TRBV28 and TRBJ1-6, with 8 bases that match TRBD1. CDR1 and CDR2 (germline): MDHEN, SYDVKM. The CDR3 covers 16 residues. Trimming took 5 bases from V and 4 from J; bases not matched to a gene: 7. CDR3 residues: CASSPRGTGYNSPLHF. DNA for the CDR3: TGTGCCAGCAGTCCTAGAGGGACAGGATATAATTCACCCCTCCACTTT.

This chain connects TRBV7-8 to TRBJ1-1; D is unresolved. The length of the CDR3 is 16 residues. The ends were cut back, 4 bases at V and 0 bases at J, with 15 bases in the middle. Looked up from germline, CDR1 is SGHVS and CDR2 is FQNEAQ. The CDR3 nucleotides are TGTGCCAGCAGCTCCGAACCCACTACCTTGAACACTGAAGCTTTCTTT. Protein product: CASSSEPTTLNTEAFF.

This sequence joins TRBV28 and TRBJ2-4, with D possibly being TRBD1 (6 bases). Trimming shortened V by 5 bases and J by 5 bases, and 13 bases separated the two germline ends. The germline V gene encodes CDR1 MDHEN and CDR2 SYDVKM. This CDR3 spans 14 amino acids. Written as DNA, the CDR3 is TGTGCCAGCAGTCCACCAAACAGGGAAAACATTCAGTACTTC. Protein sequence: CASSPPNRENIQYF.

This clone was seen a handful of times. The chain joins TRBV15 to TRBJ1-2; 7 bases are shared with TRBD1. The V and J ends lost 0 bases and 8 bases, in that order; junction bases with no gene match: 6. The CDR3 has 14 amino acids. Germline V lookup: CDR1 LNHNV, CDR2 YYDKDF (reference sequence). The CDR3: CATSRDLGGRGYTF. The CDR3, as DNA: TGTGCCACCAGCAGAGATCTAGGGGGCCGAGGCTACACCTTC.